The present T cell receptor beta chain was sequenced within a study of T cell responses to AZD1222 COVID-19 vaccine. With regard to this clone: No antigen is known for it.

CDR3 size: 16 residues. V shed 5 bases and J shed 0 bases, with 17 bases lying between them. In germline, CDR1 is LNHDA, CDR2 SQIVND (reference sequence). Clones were read by immunoSEQ multiplex PCR, and TCRdb kept only the in-frame ones, dropping some. The data show fewer than 150,000 clones, with over 90% seen just once and approximately 0.85% held by the top ten. Findings and caveats of the study: Spike was spanned by vaccine-associated CD4 TCRs, with dominance at 160-218 and 743-854. Clonal diversity may have been underestimated, and the donors were mostly white British, with more females than males.

The chain links TRBV19 to TRBJ2-7; no clear D. The sample here was peripheral blood, taken on day 0 of AZD1222 vaccination. The clonotype originates from an adult in good health. The CDR3 protein is CASSLDLTASSYEQYF. CDR3 DNA: TGTGCCAGTAGTCTCGACCTGACGGCCAGCTCCTACGAGCAGTACTTC.